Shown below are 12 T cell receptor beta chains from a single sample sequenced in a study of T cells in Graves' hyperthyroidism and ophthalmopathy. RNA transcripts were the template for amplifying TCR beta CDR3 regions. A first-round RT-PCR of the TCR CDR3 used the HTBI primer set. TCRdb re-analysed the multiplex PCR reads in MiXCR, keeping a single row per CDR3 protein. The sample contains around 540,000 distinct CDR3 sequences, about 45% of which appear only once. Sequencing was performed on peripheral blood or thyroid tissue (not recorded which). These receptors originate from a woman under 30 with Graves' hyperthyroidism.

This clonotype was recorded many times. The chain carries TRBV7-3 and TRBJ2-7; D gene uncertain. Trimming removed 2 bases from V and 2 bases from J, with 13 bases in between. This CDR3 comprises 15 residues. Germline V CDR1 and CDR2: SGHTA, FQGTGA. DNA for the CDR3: TGTGCCAGCAGCTTATACCCAGGCCAGGCCTACGAGCAGTACTTC. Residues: CASSLYPGQAYEQYF.

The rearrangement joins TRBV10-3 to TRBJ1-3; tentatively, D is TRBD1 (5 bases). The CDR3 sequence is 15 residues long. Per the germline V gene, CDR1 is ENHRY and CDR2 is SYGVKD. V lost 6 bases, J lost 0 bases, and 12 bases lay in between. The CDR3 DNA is TGTGCCATCAGCCGACAGTCCTACTCTGGAAACACCATATATTTT. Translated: CAISRQSYSGNTIYF.

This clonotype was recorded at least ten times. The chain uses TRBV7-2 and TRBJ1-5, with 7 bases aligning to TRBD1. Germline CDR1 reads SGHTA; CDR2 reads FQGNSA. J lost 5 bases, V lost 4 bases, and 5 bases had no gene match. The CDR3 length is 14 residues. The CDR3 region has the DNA TGTGCCAGCAGCTCGGACAGGACCTATCAGCCCCAGCATTTT. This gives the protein CASSSDRTYQPQHF.

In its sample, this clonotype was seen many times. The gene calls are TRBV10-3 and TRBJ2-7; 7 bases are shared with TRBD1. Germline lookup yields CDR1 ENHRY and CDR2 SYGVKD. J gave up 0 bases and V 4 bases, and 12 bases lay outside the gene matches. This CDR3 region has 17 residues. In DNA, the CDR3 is TGTGCCATCAGTGGCTCAACAAAACAGGGGCGCTCCTACGAGCAGTACTTC. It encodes CAISGSTKQGRSYEQYF.

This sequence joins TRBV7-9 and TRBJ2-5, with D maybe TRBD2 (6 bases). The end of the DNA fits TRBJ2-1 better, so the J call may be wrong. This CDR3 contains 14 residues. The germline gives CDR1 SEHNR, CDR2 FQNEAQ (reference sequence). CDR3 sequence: CASSLAGGSGEQFF. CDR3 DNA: TGTGCCAGCAGCTTAGCGGGAGGTAGTGGTGAGCAGTTCTTC.

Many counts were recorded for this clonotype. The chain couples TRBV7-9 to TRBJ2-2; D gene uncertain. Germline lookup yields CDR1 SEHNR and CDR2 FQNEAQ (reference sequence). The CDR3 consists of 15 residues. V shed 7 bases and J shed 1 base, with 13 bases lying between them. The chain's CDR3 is CASTVHLGNTGELFF. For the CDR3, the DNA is TGTGCCAGCACCGTCCATTTGGGGAACACCGGGGAGCTGTTTTTT.

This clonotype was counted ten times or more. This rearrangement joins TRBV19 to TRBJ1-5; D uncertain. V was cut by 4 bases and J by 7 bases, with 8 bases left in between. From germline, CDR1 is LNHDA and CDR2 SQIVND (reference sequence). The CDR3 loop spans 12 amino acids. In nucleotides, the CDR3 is TGTGCCAGTAGTAAGCCTAACCAGCCCCAGCATTTT. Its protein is CASSKPNQPQHF.

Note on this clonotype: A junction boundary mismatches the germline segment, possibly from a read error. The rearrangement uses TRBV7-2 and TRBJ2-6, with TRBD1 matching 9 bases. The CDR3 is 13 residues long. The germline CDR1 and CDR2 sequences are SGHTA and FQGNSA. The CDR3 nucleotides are TGTGCCAGCAGCGCCGGACAGGGGAACACTGAAGCTTTC. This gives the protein CASSAGQGNTEAF.

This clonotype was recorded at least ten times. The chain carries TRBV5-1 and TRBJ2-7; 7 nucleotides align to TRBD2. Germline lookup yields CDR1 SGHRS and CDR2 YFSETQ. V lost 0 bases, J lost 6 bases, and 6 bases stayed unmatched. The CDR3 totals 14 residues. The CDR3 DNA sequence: TGCGCCAGCAGCTTGGCTTCAGGGAGGGCCGAGCAGTACTTC. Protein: CASSLASGRAEQYF.

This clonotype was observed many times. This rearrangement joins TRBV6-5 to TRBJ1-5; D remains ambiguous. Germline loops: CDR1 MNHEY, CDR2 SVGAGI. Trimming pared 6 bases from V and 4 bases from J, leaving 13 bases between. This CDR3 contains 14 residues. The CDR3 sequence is CASSPGSTNQPQHF. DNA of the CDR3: TGTGCCAGCAGCCCCGGGAGTACGAATCAGCCCCAGCATTTT.

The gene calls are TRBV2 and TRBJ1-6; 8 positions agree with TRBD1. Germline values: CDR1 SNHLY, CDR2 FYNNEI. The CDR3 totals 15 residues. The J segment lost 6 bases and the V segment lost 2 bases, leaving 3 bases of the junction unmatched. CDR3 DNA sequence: TGTGCCAGCAGTGAATTGGGACAGGTTAATTCACCCCTCCACTTT. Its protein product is CASSELGQVNSPLHF.

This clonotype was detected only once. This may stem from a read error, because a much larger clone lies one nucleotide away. This chain's CDR3 is CATSDADSSTEAFF. CDR3 sequence (DNA): TGTGCCACCAGTGATGCCGACTCTAGCACTGAAGCTTTCTTT. The chain uses TRBV2 and TRBJ1-1; D remains unclear. The CDR3 extends over 14 amino acids. From germline, CDR1 is SNHLY and CDR2 FYNNEI.